A selection of T cell receptor beta chains follows, all from one sample in a study of T cells in pancreatic ductal adenocarcinoma. Using immunoSEQ multiplex PCR, the repertoire was profiled, and TCRdb retains in-frame clones only, with some absent. The table shows 5,600 or so clones, with 70% to 80% occurring only once. The sample comprised pancreatic tumor tissue. These receptors were taken from a human donor with pancreatic ductal adenocarcinoma. Both conserved end residues are part of each CDR3. The D gene is left open where the match is weak. Expanded clones get a size class; other rows say once, few or many, or leave the size out.

d_call,j_call,clone_size,v_call,cdr3_nt,cdr3_aa
-,TRBJ1-2,few,TRBV5-1,TGCGCCAGCAGCGACTCCGTGGACTATGGCTACACCTTC,CASSDSVDYGYTF
TRBD1,TRBJ2-5,-,TRBV2,TGTGCCAGCAGTGAAGCGACAGGGCGGGAGACCCAGTACTTC,CASSEATGRETQYF
TRBD1,TRBJ1-1,-,TRBV18,TGTGCCAGCTCACCACTCCAGGACAGGGGGCTTTTGAACACTGAAGCTTTCTTT,CASSPLQDRGLLNTEAFF
-,TRBJ2-7,-,TRBV30,TGTGCCTGGACCTTTGGGTTGGTTGAGGGCGAGCAGTACTTC,CAWTFGLVEGEQYF
-,TRBJ2-7,-,TRBV6-5,TGTGCCAGCAGTTACTTCGCGTCTCGGGGTCTCTACGAGCAGTACTTC,CASSYFASRGLYEQYF
-,TRBJ1-5,few,TRBV4-1,TGCGCCAGCAGCCAAGGCCTACGGACAGCGAAAAATCAGCCCCAGCATTTT,CASSQGLRTAKNQPQHF
-,TRBJ2-1,few,TRBV5-4,TGTGCCAGCAGCTTCAGACAGGTAGAGGATGAGCAGTTCTTC,CASSFRQVEDEQFF
TRBD1,TRBJ1-1,-,TRBV16,TGTGCCAGCAGCCCGATTAGACAGGGGGAAGCTTTCTTT,CASSPIRQGEAFF
TRBD2,TRBJ2-2,-,TRBV7-9,TGTGCCAGCAGCAAGATGGGACTAGCGGGGGACACCGGGGAGCTGTTTTTT,CASSKMGLAGDTGELFF
-,TRBJ1-1,-,TRBV18,TGTGCCAGCTCACCCCTCGGGGAGGGCACTGAAGCTTTCTTT,CASSPLGEGTEAFF
-,TRBJ2-3,-,TRBV4-3,TGCGCCAGCAGCTTCACCCGCGGAGATACGCAGTATTTT,CASSFTRGDTQYF
TRBD2,TRBJ2-3,-,TRBV7-9,TGTGCCAGCAGCTTATGGGCGGGGGTCACAGATACGCAGTATTTT,CASSLWAGVTDTQYF
-,TRBJ1-1,-,TRBV19,TGTGCCAGTAGTATGGTTTTCAGCACTGAAGCTTTCTTT,CASSMVFSTEAFF
-,TRBJ1-2,-,TRBV5-5,TGTGCCAGCAGCCCGACGACCCGCGGCTATGGCTACACCTTC,CASSPTTRGYGYTF
TRBD1,TRBJ2-1,-,TRBV2,TGTGCCAGCGTAGGGGGCTTTACGCAGTTCTTC,CASVGGFTQFF
-,TRBJ2-3,-,TRBV13,TGTGCCAGCAGCTTATCCAGCGGCTACACAGATACGCAGTATTTT,CASSLSSGYTDTQYF
-,TRBJ1-6,-,TRBV7-9,TGTGCCAGCAGAGAGACAGGTCAATCTTCACCCCTCCACTTT,CASRETGQSSPLHF
TRBD1,TRBJ1-3,-,TRBV10-3,TGTGCCATCAGTCAGGGACAGGGGGCCGGAATGGACACCATATATTTT,CAISQGQGAGMDTIYF
-,TRBJ2-3,-,TRBV9,TGTGCCAGCAGCGTATCGTTCCGGCGGGTCACAGATACGCAGTATTTT,CASSVSFRRVTDTQYF
-,TRBJ1-6,-,TRBV11-2,TGTGCCAGCAGCTTATTTCGGATAGGGTTAGGCGGGAATTCACCCCTCCACTTT,CASSLFRIGLGGNSPLHF
TRBD1,TRBJ1-6,-,TRBV27,TGTGCCAGCAGTTTAGTGGACAGGGGCTCTAGTTCACCCCTCCACTTT,CASSLVDRGSSSPLHF
TRBD1,TRBJ1-4,-,TRBV7-9,TGTGCCAGCAGCTTGGTAGGACAGGGGAATGAAAAACTGTTTTTT,CASSLVGQGNEKLFF
TRBD1,TRBJ1-2,-,TRBV7-8,TGTGCCAGCAGCTTACGGACAGGCTTAACCGGCTATGGCTACACCTTC,CASSLRTGLTGYGYTF
-,TRBJ2-2,-,TRBV5-4,TGTGCCAGCAGCTTGTTTGGCGGGTCCAACACCGGGGAGCTGTTTTTT,CASSLFGGSNTGELFF
-,TRBJ2-2,-,TRBV19,TGTGCCAGTAGTATAGGACAGCCTAACGCGAACACCGGGGAGCTGTTTTTT,CASSIGQPNANTGELFF
TRBD1,TRBJ2-7,-,TRBV29-1,TGCAGCGCAATGGGACAGGGGCTAGGCGAGCAGTACTTC,CSAMGQGLGEQYF
-,TRBJ2-5,-,TRBV5-1,TGCGCCAGCAGCTTGGCCCTGGTTCTTGGCGGCCAAGAGACCCAGTACTTC,CASSLALVLGGQETQYF
TRBD1,TRBJ1-6,-,TRBV5-1,TGCGCCAGCAGCTGGGGGAACAGGGGGCCCTATAATTCACCCCTCCACTTT,CASSWGNRGPYNSPLHF
-,TRBJ2-2,-,TRBV9,TGTGCCAGCAGCGCCAGGGGCGCCGGGGAGCTGTTTTTT,CASSARGAGELFF
TRBD2,TRBJ2-7,once,TRBV28,TGTGCCAGCACCGGGACTAGCGATTGGTACGAGCAGTACTTC,CASTGTSDWYEQYF
-,TRBJ1-3,-,TRBV28,TGTGCCAGCAGCGACGGGTGGGGGGGCTCTGGAAACACCATATATTTT,CASSDGWGGSGNTIYF
TRBD2,TRBJ2-5,-,TRBV10-2,TGCGCCAGCAGTACTAGCGGATGGGAGACCCAGTACTTC,CASSTSGWETQYF
TRBD1,TRBJ1-4,-,TRBV7-6,TGTGCCAGCAGCTTACTGGGGACGGGCCAGGGGGGTGAAAAACTGTTTTTT,CASSLLGTGQGGEKLFF
TRBD1,TRBJ1-6,-,TRBV9,TGTGCCAGCAGCGTAGAAGGTGGAGGGGGCAGGACACCCCTCCACTTT,CASSVEGGGGRTPLHF
TRBD1,TRBJ1-4,-,TRBV9,TGTGCCAGCAGCCCGAGAAGGACAGGAAGAGAAAAACTGTTTTTT,CASSPRRTGREKLFF
-,TRBJ1-1,few,TRBV11-2,TGTGCCAGCAGCCAAGGGACTGTTGAAGCTTTCTTT,CASSQGTVEAFF
-,TRBJ2-5,-,TRBV20-1,TGCAGTGCTAGAGGGTTGAGTCTGGACTTC,CSARGLSLDF
TRBD1,TRBJ2-1,-,TRBV7-3,TGTGCCAGCAGCTTATTTGGCGGGACAGGGGGTCTCGGTGAGCAGTTCTTC,CASSLFGGTGGLGEQFF
-,TRBJ1-1,-,TRBV11-2,TGTGCCAGCAGCCCCCGTAGGGGGGGCAACACTGAAGCTTTCTTT,CASSPRRGGNTEAFF
TRBD1,TRBJ1-1,-,TRBV5-6,TGTGCCAGCAGCTTGGTGGGGACAGGGATTTGGGGCGGTAGCACTGAAGCTTTCTTT,CASSLVGTGIWGGSTEAFF
-,TRBJ2-4,-,TRBV27,TGTGCCAGCAGTTTATCGTTTGCCAGGTTGGGTGGGGCCAAAAACATTCAGTACTTC,CASSLSFARLGGAKNIQYF
-,TRBJ1-2,once,TRBV5-1,TGCGCCAGCAGCTTGGAGGGGGACTATGGCTACACCTTC,CASSLEGDYGYTF
TRBD1,TRBJ1-1,-,TRBV7-2,TGTGCCAGCAGCCCACGGACAGGGATGAACACTGAAGCTTTCTTT,CASSPRTGMNTEAFF
-,TRBJ1-2,-,TRBV6-5,TGTGCCAGCAGTGCAGGGCGAGGTGGCTATGGCTACACCTTC,CASSAGRGGYGYTF